These T cell receptor beta chains were read from a single sample in a study of blood T cell repertoires in COVID-19. Measured with immunoSEQ multiplex PCR; TCRdb has only the in-frame clones, and not every one. The sample records 200,000 to 250,000 clones, over 75% being singletons. The specimen sequenced was PBMCs or T cells enriched from blood (not recorded which). These TCRs come from a man aged 35 to 55 who had recovered from COVID-19. The CDR3 runs from the conserved cysteine through the conserved F or W. A D gene is named only where the DNA matches it firmly. Size is omitted from some rows. Given values are once, few, many or a class for expanded clones.

d_call	v_call	clone_size	j_call	cdr3_nt	cdr3_aa
.	TRBV3-1/TRBV3-2	.	TRBJ1-5	TGTGCCAGCAGCCAAGATGGGGCATTCTCGAGCAATCAGCCCCAGCATTTT	CASSQDGAFSSNQPQHF
TRBD1	TRBV6-5	.	TRBJ1-3	TGTGCCAGCAGTTACTCGAGGGACAGTGCTGGAAACACCATATATTTT	CASSYSRDSAGNTIYF
.	TRBV19	.	TRBJ2-7	TGTGCCAGTAGTATTTACACAGGGAAGGGCTACGAGCAGTACTTC	CASSIYTGKGYEQYF
.	TRBV9	.	TRBJ2-3	TGTGCCAGCAGCGCTAAAGGACAGCTCACAGATACGCAGTATTTT	CASSAKGQLTDTQYF
.	TRBV5-1	few	TRBJ1-2	TGCGCCAGCAACAGGGCCCAAGGGTATGGCTACACCTTC	CASNRAQGYGYTF
TRBD1	TRBV19	once	TRBJ1-1	TGTGCCAGTAGTATAATGGGACAGGGGCCCAAGGACACTGAAGCTTTCTTT	CASSIMGQGPKDTEAFF
.	TRBV10-3	.	TRBJ2-2	TGTGCCATCAGCCCCGTTGGAGGGAACACCGGGGAGCTGTTTTTT	CAISPVGGNTGELFF
TRBD1	TRBV29-1	.	TRBJ1-1	TGCAGCGTTGCCACAGGGGGCACTGAAGCTTTCTTT	CSVATGGTEAFF
.	TRBV6-5	.	TRBJ2-7	TGTGCCAGCACCCACGGCTACGAGCAGTACTTC	CASTHGYEQYF
TRBD2	TRBV28	many	TRBJ2-5	TGTGCCAGCAGCAGTCCGGAGGCGGGAGTGAAGACCCAGTACTTC	CASSSPEAGVKTQYF
TRBD1	TRBV5-1	once	TRBJ1-1	TGCGCCAGCAGCTTGTCAGAAGTATGGGACAGCCCCATGAACACTGAAGCTTTCTTT	CASSLSEVWDSPMNTEAFF
TRBD1	TRBV7-9	.	TRBJ1-4	TGTGCCAGCAGCGGAAGACAGGGCGGTAATGAAAAACTGTTTTTT	CASSGRQGGNEKLFF
TRBD1	TRBV5-4	.	TRBJ1-2	TGTGCCAGCAGCTCTGGACAGGGTACTAACTATGGCTACACCTTC	CASSSGQGTNYGYTF
.	TRBV5-1	.	TRBJ2-1	TGCGCCAGCAGCCAGAGGGCTAGCGACCCCTACAATGAGCAGTTCTTC	CASSQRASDPYNEQFF
TRBD1	TRBV7-9	few	TRBJ1-1	TGTGCCAGCAGCGGGACAGGGGGTCTGAACACTGAAGCTTTCTTT	CASSGTGGLNTEAFF
.	TRBV12-5	.	TRBJ1-2	TGTGCTAGTGGTTTGTTCGGGGGAATACTTAACTATGGCTACACCTTC	CASGLFGGILNYGYTF
.	TRBV20-1	once	TRBJ1-1	TGCAGTGCTAGTAACTGGAGGAACACTGAAGCTTTCTTT	CSASNWRNTEAFF
.	TRBV7-9	once	TRBJ2-3	TGTGCCAGCAGCTCCCGGACTGTGAAGCCAGATACGCAGTATTTT	CASSSRTVKPDTQYF
.	TRBV6-6	.	TRBJ2-2	TGTGCCAGCAGTTACAGTCCCGAACTCACCGGGGAGCTGTTTTTT	CASSYSPELTGELFF
.	TRBV10-3	.	TRBJ1-5	TGTGCCATCAGTGAGTCTACCGGGGAACAGCCCCAGCATTTT	CAISESTGEQPQHF
.	TRBV24-1	.	TRBJ2-2	TGTGCCACCAGTGGGGGCTACCCCGGGGAGCTGTTTTTT	CATSGGYPGELFF
.	TRBV4-2	.	TRBJ2-1	TGTGCCAGCAGCCAGGACTTAGCGACCAATGAGCAGTTCTTC	CASSQDLATNEQFF
TRBD2	TRBV5-4	.	TRBJ2-7	TGTGCCAGCAGCTTGGCCGGGACTAGCGGGAGTGGTGAGCAGTACTTC	CASSLAGTSGSGEQYF
.	TRBV2	.	TRBJ1-6	TGTGCCAGCAGCAGAAGCTCCTATAATTCACCCCTCCACTTT	CASSRSSYNSPLHF
TRBD1	TRBV9	.	TRBJ2-7	TGTGCCAGCAGCGTAAGTACAGGGGGCGACGAGCAGTACTTC	CASSVSTGGDEQYF
.	TRBV18	.	TRBJ1-2	TGTGCCAGCTCACCATCGTGGGCCGACTATGGCTACACCTTC	CASSPSWADYGYTF
TRBD1	TRBV12-5	many	TRBJ2-7	TGTGCTAGTGGTCCCTGGACAGGCGCCTACGAGCAGTACTTC	CASGPWTGAYEQYF
.	TRBV2	once	TRBJ1-1	TGTGCCAGCAGTGACCGACAGGTCGGGTACACTGAAGCTTTCTTT	CASSDRQVGYTEAFF
.	TRBV5-4	.	TRBJ2-7	TGTGCCAGCAGCCTGTATGGGGGGGCCTCCTACGAGCAGTACTTC	CASSLYGGASYEQYF
TRBD2	TRBV6-6	.	TRBJ2-7	TGTGCCAGCAGTTACCGTGGGACTAGCGGATACGAGCAGTACTTC	CASSYRGTSGYEQYF
.	TRBV4-1	.	TRBJ2-3	TGCGCCAGCAGCCACCCGAGGACAGATACGCAGTATTTT	CASSHPRTDTQYF
.	TRBV27	.	TRBJ2-7	TGTGCCAGCAGTTTCAGGGAACACTCCTACGAGCAGTACTTC	CASSFREHSYEQYF
TRBD1	TRBV7-3	.	TRBJ1-1	TGTGCCAGCAGCCAAGGGGGCGCAGGAACTGAAGCTTTCTTT	CASSQGGAGTEAFF
TRBD1	TRBV7-6	many	TRBJ2-5	TGTGCCAGCAGCTTAGGGGCGGGACAGGAGGAGACCCAGTACTTC	CASSLGAGQEETQYF
.	TRBV6-5	.	TRBJ1-4	TGTGCCAGCAGTTACAGTGGCAGAACTAATGAAAAACTGTTTTTT	CASSYSGRTNEKLFF
TRBD2	TRBV24-1	.	TRBJ2-1	TGTGCCACCAGTGATAGTCTAGCGGTAAATGAGCAGTTCTTC	CATSDSLAVNEQFF
.	TRBV30	.	TRBJ2-7	TGTGCCTGGAATCCCGGAGGGGACGAGCAGTACTTC	CAWNPGGDEQYF
.	TRBV6-5	.	TRBJ1-6	TGTGCCAGCAGTTATGGGCAGGGCAATTCACCCCTCCACTTT	CASSYGQGNSPLHF
.	TRBV12-3/TRBV12-4	.	TRBJ1-1	TGTGCCAGCATCTCAAACCAGGCTATCGAAGCTTTCTTT	CASISNQAIEAFF
.	TRBV19	.	TRBJ1-2	TGTGCCAGTAGTCCGGACCAGGGGAGCTACACCTTC	CASSPDQGSYTF
TRBD1	TRBV5-1	.	TRBJ1-2	TGCGCCAGCAGTACCGGGACAGGTGGCTACACCTTC	CASSTGTGGYTF
TRBD1	TRBV2	.	TRBJ2-2	TGTGCCAGCAGCGATAACAGGGGGACCGGGGAGCTGTTTTTT	CASSDNRGTGELFF
TRBD1	TRBV15	few	TRBJ2-3	TGTGCCACCAGCCCCGGGGACAGGACCACAGATACGCAGTATTTT	CATSPGDRTTDTQYF
.	TRBV3-1/TRBV3-2	few	TRBJ2-3	TGTGCCAGCAGCCAAGACCTACGGTCATGGGATACGCAGTATTTT	CASSQDLRSWDTQYF
TRBD2	TRBV5-4	.	TRBJ2-1	TGTGCCAGCAGCCCTGCTGGCGGGGGCTACAATGAGCAGTTCTTC	CASSPAGGGYNEQFF
TRBD1	TRBV10-1	.	TRBJ1-2	TGCGCCAGCAGTGAGGGGACAGCAGGAGGCTACACCTTC	CASSEGTAGGYTF